Listed below are T cell receptor delta chains from one sample, sequenced in a study of gamma-delta chains in newborns, infants, children. TCRdb called clones from the reads again using CATT. The repertoire holds around 6,200 delta-chain clones, with approximately 2.4% as singletons. The sample taken for sequencing was blood. These receptor sequences come from a child who was a newborn, infant or young child, either healthy, febrile or measles-vaccinated (not recorded which). CDR3s include the opening cysteine and the closing phenylalanine or tryptophan. D genes are given only for firm matches. Not every row has a clone size; where given, it reads once, few, many or a size class.

cdr3_aa	cdr3_nt	d_call	clone_size	v_call	j_call
CACDATGDTSWDTRQMFF	TGTGCCTGTGACGCCACTGGGGATACCTCCTGGGACACCCGACAGATGTTTTTC	TRDD3	few	TRDV2	TRDJ3
CACDTVLGVWDTRQMFF	TGTGCCTGTGACACCGTACTGGGGGTATGGGACACCCGACAGATGTTTTTC	TRDD3	.	TRDV2	TRDJ3
CACDTGGYRNWDTRQMFF	TGTGCCTGTGACACCGGGGGATATCGTAACTGGGACACCCGACAGATGTTTTTC	TRDD3	few	TRDV2	TRDJ3
CACDTWGSTDKLIF	TGTGCCTGTGACACGTGGGGGTCAACCGATAAACTCATCTTT	.	medium-sized	TRDV2	TRDJ1
CACDTVGGYAPWDTRQMFF	TGTGCCTGTGACACCGTTGGGGGATACGCCCCCTGGGACACCCGACAGATGTTTTTC	TRDD3	.	TRDV2	TRDJ3
CACDNVLGDTRSSWDTRQMFF	TGTGCCTGTGACAACGTACTGGGGGATACGCGAAGCTCCTGGGACACCCGACAGATGTTTTTC	TRDD3	medium-sized	TRDV2	TRDJ3
CACDTVLGDPSSRDTRQMFF	TGTGCCTGTGACACCGTACTGGGGGACCCGAGCTCCCGGGACACCCGACAGATGTTTTTC	TRDD3	.	TRDV2	TRDJ3
CACDTWGIRGAQLFF	TGTGCCTGTGACACCTGGGGGATACGGGGAGCACAACTCTTCTTT	TRDD3	medium-sized	TRDV2	TRDJ2
CACDTIDTPNTLTAQLFF	TGTGCCTGTGACACAATAGATACACCCAATACTTTGACAGCACAACTCTTTTTT	.	.	TRDV2	TRDJ2
CACDTALGDSWDTRQMFF	TGTGCCTGTGACACGGCACTGGGGGACTCCTGGGACACCCGACAGATGTTTTTC	TRDD3	few	TRDV2	TRDJ3
CACDTVGLPISWDTRQMFF	TGTGCCTGTGACACCGTGGGGCTACCGATCTCCTGGGACACCCGACAGATGTTTTTC	.	.	TRDV2	TRDJ3
CACDTVSGGYYTRQMFF	TGTGCCTGTGACACCGTGTCTGGGGGATACTACACCCGACAGATGTTTTTC	TRDD3	medium-sized	TRDV2	TRDJ3
CACDNTGGFSSWDTRQMFF	TGTGCCTGTGACAATACTGGGGGATTCAGCTCCTGGGACACCCGACAGATGTTTTTC	TRDD3	medium-sized	TRDV2	TRDJ3
CACDTGGYSAWDTRQMFF	TGCGCCTGTGACACTGGGGGATACTCCGCCTGGGACACCCGACAGATGTTTTTC	TRDD3	few	TRDV2	TRDJ3
CACDGIRADKLIF	TGTGCCTGTGACGGGATACGCGCCGATAAACTCATCTTT	TRDD3	medium-sized	TRDV2	TRDJ1
CACDTALGDRSWDTRQMFF	TGTGCCTGTGACACCGCGCTGGGGGATCGCTCCTGGGACACCCGACAGATGTTTTTC	TRDD3	few	TRDV2	TRDJ3
CACDTPLSSWDTRQMFF	TGTGCCTGTGACACGCCCCTAAGCTCCTGGGACACCCGACAGATGTTTTTC	.	few	TRDV2	TRDJ3
CACDPTGGYASWDTRQMFF	TGTGCCTGTGACCCGACTGGGGGATACGCGTCCTGGGACACCCGACAGATGTTTTTC	TRDD3	.	TRDV2	TRDJ3
CACDTGFSGGDSWDTRQMFF	TGTGCCTGTGACACCGGCTTCTCTGGGGGTGATTCCTGGGACACCCGACAGATGTTTTTC	TRDD3	medium-sized	TRDV2	TRDJ3
CACDTVGLGDTSGADKLIF	TGTGCCTGTGACACCGTGGGACTGGGGGATACGAGTGGGGCCGATAAACTCATCTTT	TRDD3	medium-sized	TRDV2	TRDJ1
CACDTTGGYSWDTRQMFF	TGTGCCTGTGACACAACTGGGGGATACTCCTGGGACACCCGACAGATGTTTTTC	TRDD3	few	TRDV2	TRDJ3
CACDTGGYASWDTRQMFF	TGTGCCTGTGACACCGGGGGATACGCTTCCTGGGACACCCGACAGATGTTTTTC	TRDD3	medium-sized	TRDV2	TRDJ3
CACDTGFGSSWDTRQMFF	TGTGCCTGTGACACCGGATTCGGAAGCTCCTGGGACACCCGACAGATGTTTTTC	.	medium-sized	TRDV2	TRDJ3
CACDTLGSWDTRQMFF	TGTGCCTGTGACACTTTGGGTTCCTGGGACACCCGACAGATGTTTTTC	.	medium-sized	TRDV2	TRDJ3
CACDPTWGSWDTRQMFF	TGTGCCTGTGACCCGACGTGGGGCTCCTGGGACACCCGACAGATGTTTTTC	.	.	TRDV2	TRDJ3
CACDRLGDRTWDTRQMFF	TGTGCCTGTGACCGACTGGGGGATCGCACCTGGGACACCCGACAGATGTTTTTC	TRDD3	medium-sized	TRDV2	TRDJ3
CACDTAWGIPSSWDTRQMFF	TGTGCCTGTGACACCGCCTGGGGGATACCGAGCTCCTGGGACACCCGACAGATGTTTTTC	TRDD3	few	TRDV2	TRDJ3
CACDAVLGDQLSSWDTRQMFF	TGTGCCTGTGACGCCGTACTGGGGGATCAATTAAGCTCCTGGGACACCCGACAGATGTTTTTC	TRDD3	few	TRDV2	TRDJ3
CACDTVGVGDATLTAQLFF	TGTGCCTGTGACACCGTAGGGGTGGGGGATGCGACTTTGACAGCACAACTCTTCTTT	TRDD3	medium-sized	TRDV2	TRDJ2
CACDTGGALTAQLFF	TGTGCCTGTGACACCGGGGGGGCTTTGACAGCACAACTCTTCTTT	.	medium-sized	TRDV2	TRDJ2
CACDNTGPSWDTRQMFF	TGTGCCTGTGACAATACTGGACCGTCCTGGGACACCCGACAGATGTTTTTC	.	medium-sized	TRDV2	TRDJ3
CACDKVGILRSWDTRQMFF	TGTGCCTGTGACAAGGTGGGGATACTGCGCTCCTGGGACACCCGACAGATGTTTTTC	TRDD3	few	TRDV2	TRDJ3
CACDTGGLYNSSWDTRQMFF	TGTGCCTGTGACACCGGGGGACTCTATAACAGCTCCTGGGACACCCGACAGATGTTTTTC	.	medium-sized	TRDV2	TRDJ3
CACDSGGYASWDTRQMFF	TGTGCCTGTGATTCCGGGGGATACGCTTCCTGGGACACCCGACAGATGTTTTTC	TRDD3	medium-sized	TRDV2	TRDJ3
CACDILGDHSWDTRQMFF	TGTGCCTGTGACATACTGGGGGATCACTCCTGGGACACCCGACAGATGTTTTTC	TRDD3	medium-sized	TRDV2	TRDJ3
CACDAILGDTQWDTRQMFF	TGTGCCTGTGACGCCATACTGGGGGATACGCAGTGGGACACCCGACAGATGTTTTTC	TRDD3	few	TRDV2	TRDJ3
CSCDTVGGSTAQLFF	TGTTCCTGTGACACCGTCGGGGGTTCGACAGCACAACTCTTCTTT	.	few	TRDV2	TRDJ2